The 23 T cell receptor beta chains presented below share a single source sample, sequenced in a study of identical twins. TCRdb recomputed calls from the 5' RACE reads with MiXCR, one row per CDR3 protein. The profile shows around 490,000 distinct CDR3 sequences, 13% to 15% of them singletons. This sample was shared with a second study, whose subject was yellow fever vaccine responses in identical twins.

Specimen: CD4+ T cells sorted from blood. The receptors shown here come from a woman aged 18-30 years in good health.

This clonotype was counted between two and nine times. This chain's CDR3 is CASFTRRDGRYNEQFF. CDR3 nucleotide sequence: TGTGCCAGCTTTACTCGCCGGGACGGGAGATACAATGAGCAGTTCTTC. The genes are TRBV21-1 and TRBJ2-1; the table's D call of TRBD1 was not tested on the DNA. TRBV21-1 is termed a pseudogene. The CDR3 sequence is 16 residues long.

The CDR3 DNA reads as TGTGCCAGCTCACCAGCCGAAAGGAACACCATATATTTT. It yields the protein CASSPAERNTIYF. The chain links TRBV18 to TRBJ1-3, with D unclear. V was pared by 2 bases and J by 7 bases, with 9 bases between. Germline V gene data show CDR1 as KGHSH and CDR2 as LQKENI. The CDR3 has 13 residues.

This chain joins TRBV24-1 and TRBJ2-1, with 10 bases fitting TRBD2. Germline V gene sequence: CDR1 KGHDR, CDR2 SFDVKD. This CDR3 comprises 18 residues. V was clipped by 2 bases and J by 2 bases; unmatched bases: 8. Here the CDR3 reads CATSDSGIAGGTYNEQFF. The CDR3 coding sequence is TGTGCCACCAGTGATTCCGGAATAGCGGGAGGAACCTACAATGAGCAGTTCTTC.

The CDR3 bases are TGTGCCAGCATGCGCCCGAACACCGGGGAGCTGTTTTTT. As protein: CASMRPNTGELFF. V usage is TRBV12-3 or TRBV12-4 and J usage is TRBJ2-2; no reliable D call. Trimming took 7 bases from V and 0 from J, leaving 6 bases between them. CDR3 length equals 13 residues.

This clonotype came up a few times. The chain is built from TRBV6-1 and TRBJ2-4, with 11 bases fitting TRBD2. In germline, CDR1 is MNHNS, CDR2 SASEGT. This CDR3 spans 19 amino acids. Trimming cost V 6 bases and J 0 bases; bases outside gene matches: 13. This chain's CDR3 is CASSRPGTSGVLAKNIQYF. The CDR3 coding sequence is TGTGCCAGCAGCCGTCCCGGGACTAGCGGAGTTCTAGCCAAAAACATTCAGTACTTC.

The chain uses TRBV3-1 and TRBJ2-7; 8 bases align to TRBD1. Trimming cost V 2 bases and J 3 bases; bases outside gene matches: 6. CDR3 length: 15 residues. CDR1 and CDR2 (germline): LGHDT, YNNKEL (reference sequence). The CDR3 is CASSQSGGQVYEQYV. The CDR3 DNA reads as TGTGCCAGCAGCCAAAGTGGGGGACAGGTCTACGAGCAGTACGTC.

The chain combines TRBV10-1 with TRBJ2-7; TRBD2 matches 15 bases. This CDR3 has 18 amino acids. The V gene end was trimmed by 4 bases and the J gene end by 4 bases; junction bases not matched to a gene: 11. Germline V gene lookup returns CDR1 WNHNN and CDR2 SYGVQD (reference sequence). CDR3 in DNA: TGCGCCAGCAGTGCGGGACTAGCGGGAGGAGGTACCTGGTACGAGCAGTACTTC. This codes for CASSAGLAGGGTWYEQYF.

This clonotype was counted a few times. CDR3: CASRDMGHSYEQYV. CDR3 DNA: TGCGCCAGCAGGGATATGGGGCACTCCTACGAGCAGTACGTC. V is TRBV5-1 and J is TRBJ2-7; the D gene is possibly TRBD1 (5 bases). Trimming took off 5 bases at V and 0 bases at J, with 12 bases between the two ends. Germline loops: CDR1 SGHRS, CDR2 YFSETQ. The CDR3 length is 14 residues.

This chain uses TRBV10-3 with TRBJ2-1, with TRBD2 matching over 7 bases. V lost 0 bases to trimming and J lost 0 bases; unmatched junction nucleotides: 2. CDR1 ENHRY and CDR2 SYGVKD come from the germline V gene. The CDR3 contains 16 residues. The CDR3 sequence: CAISESGGGSYNEQFF. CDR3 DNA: TGTGCCATCAGTGAGTCTGGGGGGGGCTCCTACAATGAGCAGTTCTTC.

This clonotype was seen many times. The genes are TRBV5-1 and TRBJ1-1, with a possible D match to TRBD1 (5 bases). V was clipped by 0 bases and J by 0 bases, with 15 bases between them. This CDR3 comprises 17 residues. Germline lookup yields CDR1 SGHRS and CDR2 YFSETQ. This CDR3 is CASSLGGGASMNTEAFF. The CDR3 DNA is TGCGCCAGCAGCTTGGGTGGAGGGGCCTCGATGAACACTGAAGCTTTCTTT.

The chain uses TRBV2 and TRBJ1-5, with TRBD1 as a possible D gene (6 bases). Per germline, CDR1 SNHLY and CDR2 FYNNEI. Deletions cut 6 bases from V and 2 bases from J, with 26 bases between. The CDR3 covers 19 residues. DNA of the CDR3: TGTGCCAGCAGGCTTTCGATTGGGGACACGAAACTAGGCAATCAGCCCCAGCATTTT. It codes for CASRLSIGDTKLGNQPQHF. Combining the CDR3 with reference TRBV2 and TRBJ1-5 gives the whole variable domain EPEVTQTPSHQVTQMGQEVILRCVPISNHLYFYWYRQILGQKVEFLVSFYNNEISEKSEIFDDQFSVERPDGSNFTLKIRSTKLEDSAMYFCASRLSIGDTKLGNQPQHFGDGTRLSIL.

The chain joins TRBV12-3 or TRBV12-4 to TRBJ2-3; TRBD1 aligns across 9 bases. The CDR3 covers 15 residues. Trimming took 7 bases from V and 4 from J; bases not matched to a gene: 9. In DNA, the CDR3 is TGTGCCAGCAAACAGGGGGCAACGTGGGCAGATACGCAGTATTTT. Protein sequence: CASKQGATWADTQYF.

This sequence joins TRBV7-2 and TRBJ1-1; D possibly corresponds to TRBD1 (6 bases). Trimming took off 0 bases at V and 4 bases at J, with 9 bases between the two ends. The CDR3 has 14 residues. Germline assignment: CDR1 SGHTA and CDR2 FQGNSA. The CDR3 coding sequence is TGTGCCAGCAGCTTAGCCCCGGACAGCACTGAAGCTTTCTTT. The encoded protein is CASSLAPDSTEAFF.

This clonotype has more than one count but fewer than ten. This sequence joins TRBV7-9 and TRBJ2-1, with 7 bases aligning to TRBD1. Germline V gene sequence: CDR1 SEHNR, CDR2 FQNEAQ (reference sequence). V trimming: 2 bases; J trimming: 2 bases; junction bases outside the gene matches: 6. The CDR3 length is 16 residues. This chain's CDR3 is CASSLSLGQTYNEQFF. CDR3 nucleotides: TGTGCCAGCAGCTTAAGTTTGGGACAGACCTACAATGAGCAGTTCTTC. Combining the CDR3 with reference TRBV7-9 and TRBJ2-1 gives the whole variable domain DTGVSQNPRHKITKRGQNVTFRCDPISEHNRLYWYRQTLGQGPEFLTYFQNEAQLEKSRLLSDRFSAERPKGSFSTLEIQRTEQGDSAMYLCASSLSLGQTYNEQFFGPGTRLTVL.

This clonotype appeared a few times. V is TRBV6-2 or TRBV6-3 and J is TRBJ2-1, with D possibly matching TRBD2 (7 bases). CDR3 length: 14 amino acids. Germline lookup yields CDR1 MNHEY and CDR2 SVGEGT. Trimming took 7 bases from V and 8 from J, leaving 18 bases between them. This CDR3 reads CASKGGFAGDEQFF. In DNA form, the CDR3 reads TGTGCCAGCAAGGGGGGGTTCGCCGGCGATGAGCAGTTCTTC.

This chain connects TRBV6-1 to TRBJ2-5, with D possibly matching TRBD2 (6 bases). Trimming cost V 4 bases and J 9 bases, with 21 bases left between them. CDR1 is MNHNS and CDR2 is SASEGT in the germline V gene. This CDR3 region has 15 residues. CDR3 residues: CASSGPGTPQGAQYF. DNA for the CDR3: TGTGCCAGCAGTGGACCCGGGACTCCCCAAGGGGCCCAGTACTTC.

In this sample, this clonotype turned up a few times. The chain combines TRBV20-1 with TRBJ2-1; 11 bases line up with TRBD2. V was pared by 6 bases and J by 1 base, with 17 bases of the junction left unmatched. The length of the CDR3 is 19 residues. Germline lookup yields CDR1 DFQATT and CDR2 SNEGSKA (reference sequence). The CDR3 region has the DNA TGCAGTGCCCCACGACTAGCGGGAACAACCCCCCGTTCCTACAATGAGCAGTTCTTC. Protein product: CSAPRLAGTTPRSYNEQFF.

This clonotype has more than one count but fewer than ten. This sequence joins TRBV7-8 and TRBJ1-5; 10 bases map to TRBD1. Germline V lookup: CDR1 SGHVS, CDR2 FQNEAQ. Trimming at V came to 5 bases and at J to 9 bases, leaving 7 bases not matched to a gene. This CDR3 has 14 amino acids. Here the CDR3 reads CASSPRDRGRPQHF. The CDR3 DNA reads TGTGCCAGCAGCCCACGGGACAGGGGTCGGCCCCAGCATTTT.

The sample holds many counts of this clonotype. The CDR3 nucleotides read TGTGCCAGCAGCCTGACTAGCGGGGGATCCTACGAGCAGTACGTC. Translation gives CASSLTSGGSYEQYV. V is TRBV7-8 and J is TRBJ2-7, with TRBD2 identical over 12 bases. The CDR3 contains 15 residues. Germline values: CDR1 SGHVS, CDR2 FQNEAQ. V lost 5 bases to trimming and J lost 1 base; unmatched junction nucleotides: 3.

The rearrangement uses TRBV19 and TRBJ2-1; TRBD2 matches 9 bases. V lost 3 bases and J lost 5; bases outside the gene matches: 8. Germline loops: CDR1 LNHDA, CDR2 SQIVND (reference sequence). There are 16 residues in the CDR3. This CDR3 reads CASSIGLAGTHNEQFF. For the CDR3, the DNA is TGTGCCAGTAGTATCGGGCTAGCGGGGACACACAATGAGCAGTTCTTC.

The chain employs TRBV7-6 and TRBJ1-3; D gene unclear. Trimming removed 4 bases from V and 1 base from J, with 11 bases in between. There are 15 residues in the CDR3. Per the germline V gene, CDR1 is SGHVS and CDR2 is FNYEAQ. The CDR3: CASSSVVGSGNTIYF. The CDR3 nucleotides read TGTGCCAGCAGCTCGGTAGTAGGATCTGGAAACACCATATATTTT.

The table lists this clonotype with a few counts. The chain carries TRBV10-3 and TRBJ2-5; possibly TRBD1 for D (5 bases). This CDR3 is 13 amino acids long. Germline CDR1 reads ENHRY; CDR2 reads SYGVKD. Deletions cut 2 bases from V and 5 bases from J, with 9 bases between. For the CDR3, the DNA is TGTGCCATCAGTGAGGCAGGGCCCGAGACCCAGTACTTC. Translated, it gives CAISEAGPETQYF.

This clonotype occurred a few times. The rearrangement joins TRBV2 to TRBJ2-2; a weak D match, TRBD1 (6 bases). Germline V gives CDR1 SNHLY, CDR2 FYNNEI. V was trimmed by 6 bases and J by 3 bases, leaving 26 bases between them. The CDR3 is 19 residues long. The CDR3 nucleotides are TGTGCCAGCAGAGAGGGACAACTCCTCTTAGAATGGGACACCGGGGAGCTGTTTTTT. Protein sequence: CASREGQLLLEWDTGELFF.